This is a list of T cell receptor beta chains from one sample in a study of Graves' ophthalmopathy and Graves' hyperthyroidism. Each CDR3 protein is one row after TCRdb ran MiXCR on the multiplex PCR reads. The table includes 620,000 or so distinct CDR3 sequences, around a fifth detected once. Source material: peripheral blood. These receptors originate from a woman aged 18-35 years with stable Graves' hyperthyroidism. Some clones in this sample may be carry-over from other donors' samples. The CDR3 runs from the conserved cysteine through the conserved F or W. Each record gives: J gene, V gene, clone size, D gene, CDR3 DNA, CDR3 protein. D genes are given only for firm matches. Clone size is not always given. Where it is, it says once, few, many or a class for expanded clones.

j_call: TRBJ2-2
v_call: TRBV11-2
clone_size: many
d_call: NA
cdr3_nt: TGTGCCAGCAGCTTAAATGGGTTGCTAGTCACCGGGGAGCTGTTTTTT
cdr3_aa: CASSLNGLLVTGELFF

j_call: TRBJ2-5
v_call: TRBV15
clone_size: many
d_call: TRBD1
cdr3_nt: TGTGCCACCAGCAGAGACGCAGGGGGAGAGACCCAGTACTTC
cdr3_aa: CATSRDAGGETQYF

j_call: TRBJ1-5
v_call: TRBV11-1
clone_size: many
d_call: NA
cdr3_nt: TGTGCCAGCAGCGCTATTGGAGGGGGTAGCAATCAGCCCCAGCATTTT
cdr3_aa: CASSAIGGGSNQPQHF

j_call: TRBJ1-1
v_call: TRBV15
clone_size: many
d_call: NA
cdr3_nt: TGTGCCACCAGCAGAGATCGTGAGACAGTATACACTGAAGCTTTCTTT
cdr3_aa: CATSRDRETVYTEAFF

j_call: TRBJ1-1
v_call: TRBV12-3/TRBV12-4
clone_size: NA
d_call: NA
cdr3_nt: TGTGCCAGCAGTCGGAATCTGGGGGCGGAAGGCACTGAAGCTTTCTTT
cdr3_aa: CASSRNLGAEGTEAFF

j_call: TRBJ2-7
v_call: TRBV6-1
clone_size: NA
d_call: NA
cdr3_nt: TGTGCCAGCAACCCCACAACTGGGTACGAGCAGTACTTC
cdr3_aa: CASNPTTGYEQYF

j_call: TRBJ2-5
v_call: TRBV27
clone_size: many
d_call: NA
cdr3_nt: TGTGCCAGCAGTCTGCCGGGACTCAAGACCCAGTACTTC
cdr3_aa: CASSLPGLKTQYF

j_call: TRBJ2-5
v_call: TRBV6-5
clone_size: NA
d_call: NA
cdr3_nt: TGTGCCAGCAGTTACTCGGAAGGGGTGGGGTTTGAGACCCAGTACTTC
cdr3_aa: CASSYSEGVGFETQYF

j_call: TRBJ1-1
v_call: TRBV12-3/TRBV12-4
clone_size: few
d_call: NA
cdr3_nt: TGTGCCAGCAGTTTTAACAGGGATAGTCCTGAAGCTTTCTTT
cdr3_aa: CASSFNRDSPEAFF

j_call: TRBJ2-7
v_call: TRBV28
clone_size: many
d_call: NA
cdr3_nt: TGTGCCAGCAGTTTACTGCCAGAAATCTCCTACGAGCAGTACTTC
cdr3_aa: CASSLLPEISYEQYF

j_call: TRBJ1-1
v_call: TRBV9
clone_size: many
d_call: TRBD1
cdr3_nt: TGTGCCAGCAGCGGCCGGGACAGGGATCCTCTCTCGGATGGGGCCCCTGAAGCTTTCTTT
cdr3_aa: CASSGRDRDPLSDGAPEAFF

j_call: TRBJ1-5
v_call: TRBV7-2
clone_size: many
d_call: NA
cdr3_nt: TGTGCCAGCAGCTTAGCGGGCCCTGGGAGGGGTAGCAATCAGCCCCAGCATTTT
cdr3_aa: CASSLAGPGRGSNQPQHF

j_call: TRBJ1-1
v_call: TRBV12-3/TRBV12-4
clone_size: many
d_call: NA
cdr3_nt: TGTGCCAGTAAAGCAAGGAAAGGGATGACTGAAGCTTTCTTT
cdr3_aa: CASKARKGMTEAFF

j_call: TRBJ2-7
v_call: TRBV6-5
clone_size: NA
d_call: TRBD1
cdr3_nt: TGTGCCAGCAGTTCCCGGGACAGGGGTACGAGAAACGAGCAGTACTTC
cdr3_aa: CASSSRDRGTRNEQYF

j_call: TRBJ2-7
v_call: TRBV12-3/TRBV12-4
clone_size: many
d_call: NA
cdr3_nt: TGTGCCAGCAGTTTAGCTCTTACGCTCGGAGAAGAGCAGTACTTC
cdr3_aa: CASSLALTLGEEQYF

j_call: TRBJ1-2
v_call: TRBV3-1
clone_size: few
d_call: TRBD1
cdr3_nt: TGTGCCAGCAGCCAAGTCCGTCAGGGGGTTGGCTACACCTTC
cdr3_aa: CASSQVRQGVGYTF

j_call: TRBJ2-5
v_call: TRBV11-2
clone_size: NA
d_call: NA
cdr3_nt: TGTGCCAGCAGCTCATTAAAGGGGGGCCGGGCCCAAGAGACCCAGTACTTC
cdr3_aa: CASSSLKGGRAQETQYF

j_call: TRBJ2-5
v_call: TRBV20-1
clone_size: many
d_call: TRBD1
cdr3_nt: TGCAGTGCTAGAGATGGGGGACAGGGGGCAGAGACCCAGTACTTC
cdr3_aa: CSARDGGQGAETQYF

j_call: TRBJ2-5
v_call: TRBV11-1
clone_size: many
d_call: NA
cdr3_nt: TGTGCCAGCAGCCGTGGGGTGGGCCTCCAAGAGACCCAGTACTTC
cdr3_aa: CASSRGVGLQETQYF

j_call: TRBJ2-3
v_call: TRBV19
clone_size: many
d_call: NA
cdr3_nt: TGTGCCAGTAGTATAAGACCGGCGGATACGCAGTATTTT
cdr3_aa: CASSIRPADTQYF

j_call: TRBJ2-7
v_call: TRBV5-1
clone_size: many
d_call: NA
cdr3_nt: TGCGCCAGCAGCTTGGGACCCGACAGCCCCTACGAGCAGTACTTC
cdr3_aa: CASSLGPDSPYEQYF

j_call: TRBJ2-7
v_call: TRBV29-1
clone_size: many
d_call: NA
cdr3_nt: TGCAGCGTCAAATCAGGGAATCTCTACGAGCAGTACTTC
cdr3_aa: CSVKSGNLYEQYF

j_call: TRBJ2-5
v_call: TRBV2
clone_size: NA
d_call: NA
cdr3_nt: TGTGCCAGCCTCGGGGATTTAGAGACCCAGTACTTC
cdr3_aa: CASLGDLETQYF

j_call: TRBJ2-5
v_call: TRBV12-3/TRBV12-4
clone_size: NA
d_call: TRBD1
cdr3_nt: TGTGCCAGCAGTTTAGGCGGGACAGGGACCCAAGAGACCCAGTACTTC
cdr3_aa: CASSLGGTGTQETQYF

j_call: TRBJ1-2
v_call: TRBV11-2
clone_size: NA
d_call: TRBD1
cdr3_nt: TGTGCCAGCAGCCCAGACGGACAGGGGGTGGACGGCTACACCTTC
cdr3_aa: CASSPDGQGVDGYTF

j_call: TRBJ2-7
v_call: TRBV20-1
clone_size: NA
d_call: TRBD2
cdr3_nt: TGCAGTGCCCAACTAGCGGCCTACGAGCAGTACTTC
cdr3_aa: CSAQLAAYEQYF

j_call: TRBJ2-7
v_call: TRBV7-2
clone_size: NA
d_call: TRBD2
cdr3_nt: TGTGCCAGCAGCGCCACTAGCGGGGGGGCCTACGAGCAGTACTTC
cdr3_aa: CASSATSGGAYEQYF

j_call: TRBJ2-5
v_call: TRBV12-3/TRBV12-4
clone_size: few
d_call: TRBD2
cdr3_nt: TGTGCCAGCACACTCCGCTTAGCGGGTCACCAAGAGACCCAGTACTTC
cdr3_aa: CASTLRLAGHQETQYF

j_call: TRBJ1-1
v_call: TRBV7-3
clone_size: many
d_call: NA
cdr3_nt: TGTGCCAGCAGCTTAGGAGGACGGGAGAGCACTGAAGCTTTCTTT
cdr3_aa: CASSLGGRESTEAFF

j_call: TRBJ1-6
v_call: TRBV12-3/TRBV12-4
clone_size: many
d_call: TRBD1
cdr3_nt: TGTGCCAGCAGAACGACAGGGGTGAGTTCACCCCTCCACTTT
cdr3_aa: CASRTTGVSSPLHF

j_call: TRBJ2-7
v_call: TRBV12-3/TRBV12-4
clone_size: NA
d_call: TRBD2
cdr3_nt: TGTGCCAGCAGTACCTCTAGCGGGAGGCAATACTTC
cdr3_aa: CASSTSSGRQYF

j_call: TRBJ2-5
v_call: TRBV7-9
clone_size: many
d_call: NA
cdr3_nt: TGTGCCAGCAGCTTTCTGGGACACCAAGAGACCCAGTACTTC
cdr3_aa: CASSFLGHQETQYF

j_call: TRBJ1-2
v_call: TRBV12-3/TRBV12-4
clone_size: many
d_call: NA
cdr3_nt: TGTGCCAGCAGTCCCCAGTTGGCAGGACCCACCTATGGCTACACCTTC
cdr3_aa: CASSPQLAGPTYGYTF

j_call: TRBJ1-1
v_call: TRBV11-1
clone_size: many
d_call: NA
cdr3_nt: TGTGCCAGCAGCTTAGACACAGGGATGATTGAAGCTTTCTTT
cdr3_aa: CASSLDTGMIEAFF

j_call: TRBJ2-7
v_call: TRBV6-1
clone_size: NA
d_call: TRBD1
cdr3_nt: TGTGCCAGCAGGACAGGGGTAGGCAGGCTCTACGAGCAGTACTTC
cdr3_aa: CASRTGVGRLYEQYF

j_call: TRBJ2-7
v_call: TRBV9
clone_size: few
d_call: NA
cdr3_nt: TGTGCCAGCAGCGCCCGGGGCAGGGGCCCATACGAGCAGTACTTC
cdr3_aa: CASSARGRGPYEQYF

j_call: TRBJ2-2
v_call: TRBV25-1
clone_size: NA
d_call: NA
cdr3_nt: TGTGCCAGCAGTGACCTGAAAACCAGGGGCGAAGGGGAGCTGTTTTTT
cdr3_aa: CASSDLKTRGEGELFF

j_call: TRBJ2-4
v_call: TRBV28
clone_size: NA
d_call: TRBD1
cdr3_nt: TGTGCCAGCAGTCCGGGGGGACAGGGCAGAGCCAAAAACATTAAGTACTTC
cdr3_aa: CASSPGGQGRAKNIKYF

j_call: TRBJ2-5
v_call: TRBV12-3/TRBV12-4
clone_size: NA
d_call: TRBD2
cdr3_nt: TGTGCCAGCAGTTTAGGGGCTAGCGGGGGGGCGCGGTTC
cdr3_aa: CASSLGASGGARF

j_call: TRBJ1-6
v_call: TRBV7-9
clone_size: many
d_call: NA
cdr3_nt: TGTGCCAGCAGCCAAGGAGGGAATAATTCACCCCTCCACTTT
cdr3_aa: CASSQGGNNSPLHF

j_call: TRBJ1-2
v_call: TRBV6-1
clone_size: many
d_call: NA
cdr3_nt: TGTGCCATCGCGGGGGCTCGAGGCTACACCTTC
cdr3_aa: CAIAGARGYTF